Below, 28 T cell receptor beta chains from the same sample are listed, as sequenced in a study of Graves' ophthalmopathy and Graves' hyperthyroidism. Amplified TCR beta CDR3 regions were obtained using RNA transcripts as template. In the first round, RT-PCR was carried out with HTBI primers, and a multiplex PCR formed the second round. One entry per CDR3 protein, called by TCRdb with MiXCR from the multiplex PCR reads. In the table there are approximately 640,000 distinct CDR3 sequences, about two fifths of which are singletons. The sequenced material came from peripheral blood. The receptor set was obtained from an adult man with Graves' ophthalmopathy.

With respect to this clonotype: A much bigger clone sits one base away, suggesting this may be a read error. This chain links TRBV20-1 with TRBJ2-5; tentatively, D is TRBD1 (6 bases). CDR1 and CDR2 from the germline V gene are DFQATT and SNEGSKA (reference sequence). The germline V and J ends were trimmed by 4 bases and 5 bases, with 17 bases remaining between them. This CDR3 comprises 14 residues. CDR3 sequence: CSANPRGYGETQYF. CDR3 bases: TGCAGTGCTAACCCCAGGGGATATGGGGAGACCCAGTACTTC.

This clonotype was picked up many times. The chain employs TRBV12-3 or TRBV12-4 and TRBJ1-4; 11 nucleotides align to TRBD1. The ends lost 5 bases at V and 8 bases at J; junction bases unmatched: 10. The CDR3 covers 16 residues. CDR3: CASSPGQGASREKLFF. CDR3 bases: TGTGCCAGCAGTCCCGGACAGGGGGCAAGTCGAGAAAAACTGTTTTTT.

The V and J genes are TRBV6-1 and TRBJ2-5, with TRBD2 identical over 7 bases. The CDR3 consists of 16 residues. The junction had 12 bases not matched to a gene; V was cut back by 8 bases and J by 0 bases. CDR1 and CDR2 from the germline V gene are MNHNS and SASEGT. The CDR3 protein is CASVRVGGPHQETQYF. For the CDR3, the DNA is TGTGCCAGCGTAAGGGTGGGAGGGCCGCACCAAGAGACCCAGTACTTC.

In its sample, this clonotype was seen many times. The chain couples TRBV29-1 to TRBJ2-5; possible D gene TRBD1, 6 bases. There are 12 residues in the CDR3. CDR1 and CDR2 (germline): SQVTM, ANQGSEA. V lost 4 bases, J lost 2 bases, and 8 bases lay in between. The CDR3 region is CSVAGQQETQYF. The CDR3 DNA reads as TGCAGCGTTGCTGGACAGCAAGAGACCCAGTACTTC.

Ten or more counts support this clonotype. The chain couples TRBV5-1 to TRBJ1-6; D possibly corresponds to TRBD1 (5 bases). V lost 2 bases, J lost 8 bases, and 14 bases lay in between. The length of the CDR3 is 15 residues. Germline CDR1 SGHRS, CDR2 YFSETQ. Here the CDR3 reads CASSFGGARDSPLHF. CDR3 in DNA: TGCGCCAGCAGCTTCGGCGGGGCGCGGGATTCACCCCTCCACTTT.

The chain joins TRBV7-9 to TRBJ1-1; tentatively, D is TRBD1 (6 bases). There are 14 residues in the CDR3. Trimming took 2 bases from V and 7 from J, leaving 14 bases between them. Germline CDR1 is SEHNR and CDR2 is FQNEAQ (reference sequence). This CDR3 reads CASSLTQGGGEAFF. In DNA form, the CDR3 reads TGTGCCAGCAGCTTAACGCAGGGAGGGGGTGAAGCTTTCTTT. The full variable domain, with the rest looked up from reference TRBV7-9 and TRBJ1-1, is DTGVSQNPRHKITKRGQNVTFRCDPISEHNRLYWYRQTLGQGPEFLTYFQNEAQLEKSRLLSDRFSAERPKGSFSTLEIQRTEQGDSAMYLCASSLTQGGGEAFFGQGTRLTVV.

The rearrangement joins TRBV27 to TRBJ1-2, with TRBD1 identical over 8 bases. CDR3 size: 15 residues. From germline, CDR1 is MNHEY and CDR2 SMNVEV (reference sequence). V trimming: 2 bases; J trimming: 6 bases; junction bases outside the gene matches: 8. The CDR3 is CASSLVAGGIDGYTF. In nucleotides, the CDR3 is TGTGCCAGCAGTTTAGTAGCAGGGGGCATCGATGGCTACACCTTC.

Turning to this clonotype: One end of the junction fails to match germline, which may point to a read error. The chain couples TRBV10-3 to TRBJ2-7; either TRBD1 or TRBD2 may supply D (5 bases each). Per germline, CDR1 ENHRY and CDR2 SYGVKD. The CDR3 loop spans 17 amino acids. The CDR3 here is CASSFEPGLGVENEQYF. CDR3 coding DNA: TGTGCCAGCAGTTTTGAACCGGGGCTGGGAGTGGAGAACGAGCAGTACTTC.

Many counts were recorded for this clonotype. The J gene is TRBJ2-7, the V gene TRBV5-5; D might be TRBD2 (5 bases). Germline V lookup: CDR1 SGHKS, CDR2 YYEKEE (reference sequence). The V end was cut by 5 bases, the J end by 1 base, with 16 bases between. The CDR3 is 15 residues long. For the CDR3, the DNA is TGTGCCAGCAGTGGAGGTCGAGCGACTTCCTACGAGCAGTACTTC. Its translation is CASSGGRATSYEQYF.

This clonotype was recorded once. This may stem from a read error, because a much larger clone lies one nucleotide away. This chain links TRBV7-8 with TRBJ2-5; perhaps TRBD1 as D (6 bases). Looked up from germline, CDR1 is SGHVS and CDR2 is FQNEAQ. This CDR3 region has 15 residues. Trimming shortened V by 3 bases and J by 4 bases, and 15 bases separated the two germline ends. CDR3: CASSFIRGAGETQYF. The CDR3 DNA follows: TGTGCCAGCAGCTTCATCAGGGGCGCAGGAGAGACCCAGTACTTC. The full variable domain, completed using reference TRBV7-8 and TRBJ2-5, is GAGVSQSPRYKVAKRGQDVALRCDPISGHVSLFWYQQALGQGPEFLTYFQNEAQLDKSGLPSDRFFAERPEGSVSTLKIQRTQQEDSAVYLCASSFIRGAGETQYFGPGTRLLVL.

This clonotype came up a few times. This chain uses TRBV5-1 with TRBJ1-4; D ambiguous. The CDR3 consists of 15 residues. Germline V gene lookup returns CDR1 SGHRS and CDR2 YFSETQ. The V end lost 3 bases, the J end lost 8 bases, and 17 bases lay between the germline ends. The CDR3, as DNA: TGCGCCAGCAGCTGGACCGGGAACAGCGGGGAAAAACTGTTTTTT. Protein: CASSWTGNSGEKLFF. The variable domain in full, with the rest retrieved from reference TRBV5-1 and TRBJ1-4, is KAGVTQTPRYLIKTRGQQVTLSCSPISGHRSVSWYQQTPGQGLQFLFEYFSETQRNKGNFPGRFSGRQFSNSRSEMNVSTLELGDSALYLCASSWTGNSGEKLFFGSGTQLSVL.

This clonotype came up a few times. The V gene is TRBV6-7, the J gene TRBJ2-2; D ambiguous. TRBV6-7 is given ORF status, its function remaining uncertain. V gave up 0 bases and J gave up 6 bases, with 5 bases separating them. The CDR3 consists of 13 residues. Here the CDR3 reads CASSYSKAGELFF. Here the CDR3 DNA reads TGTGCCAGCAGTTACTCTAAGGCCGGGGAGCTGTTTTTT.

Ten or more counts support this clonotype. This chain uses TRBV7-8 with TRBJ1-6, with 7 bases that match TRBD1. The CDR3 is 15 amino acids. Germline V CDR1 and CDR2: SGHVS, FQNEAQ. The V segment lost 4 bases and the J segment 3 bases; nucleotides outside the gene matches: 3. This CDR3 is CASSSRDSYNSPLHF. Here the CDR3 DNA reads TGTGCCAGCAGCTCCCGGGACAGCTATAATTCACCCCTCCACTTT.

This clonotype was seen many times. The genes are TRBV2 and TRBJ2-5; D possibly corresponds to TRBD2 (6 bases). CDR1 is SNHLY and CDR2 is FYNNEI in the germline V gene. The CDR3 spans 15 residues. V shed 1 base and J shed 5 bases, with 14 bases lying between them. CDR3 bases: TGTGCCAGCAGTGAAGTCCGACTAGTACGGGAGACCCAGTACTTC. Translation gives CASSEVRLVRETQYF. The variable domain in full, completed from reference TRBV2 and TRBJ2-5, reads EPEVTQTPSHQVTQMGQEVILRCVPISNHLYFYWYRQILGQKVEFLVSFYNNEISEKSEIFDDQFSVERPDGSNFTLKIRSTKLEDSAMYFCASSEVRLVRETQYFGPGTRLLVL.

V is TRBV7-9 and J is TRBJ2-5; 9 nucleotides agree with TRBD1. Germline V lookup: CDR1 SEHNR, CDR2 FQNEAQ (reference sequence). The CDR3 contains 16 residues. Losses at the gene ends were 1 base for V and 5 bases for J; bases not matched to a gene: 8. CDR3 sequence: CASSLVNRGPWETQYF. CDR3 bases: TGTGCCAGCAGCTTAGTGAACAGGGGGCCTTGGGAGACCCAGTACTTC. The whole variable domain, remainder taken from reference TRBV7-9 and TRBJ2-5, is DTGVSQNPRHKITKRGQNVTFRCDPISEHNRLYWYRQTLGQGPEFLTYFQNEAQLEKSRLLSDRFSAERPKGSFSTLEIQRTEQGDSAMYLCASSLVNRGPWETQYFGPGTRLLVL.

The chain uses TRBV10-3 and TRBJ2-3; 7 bases fit TRBD2. There are 14 residues in the CDR3. From germline, CDR1 is ENHRY and CDR2 SYGVKD. V shed 9 bases and J 2 bases; nucleotides not matched to a gene: 8. The chain's CDR3 is CAIGTIGLTDTQYF. The DNA of the CDR3 is TGTGCCATTGGGACTATCGGGCTCACAGATACGCAGTATTTT.

J is TRBJ2-5 and V is TRBV10-3, with D tentatively TRBD1 or TRBD2 (6 bases each). This CDR3 comprises 15 residues. Germline CDR1 ENHRY, CDR2 SYGVKD. The germline V and J ends were trimmed by 0 bases and 9 bases, with 17 bases remaining between them. Here the CDR3 reads CAISESPGGGQPQYF. The CDR3 nucleotides are TGTGCCATCAGTGAGTCCCCCGGGGGCGGTCAGCCCCAGTACTTC.

This clonotype occurred a few times. The chain carries TRBV20-1 and TRBJ1-1; D call uncertain. The CDR3 is 10 amino acids. Per germline, CDR1 DFQATT and CDR2 SNEGSKA (reference sequence). CDR3 amino acids: CSAQDTEAFF. In nucleotides, the CDR3 is TGCAGCGCTCAGGACACTGAAGCTTTCTTT.

The table lists this clonotype with many counts. This chain links TRBV11-2 with TRBJ1-3, with D uncertain. Trimming took off 4 bases at V and 5 bases at J, with 6 bases between the two ends. Germline V gene lookup returns CDR1 SGHAT and CDR2 FQNNGV. This CDR3 contains 12 residues. Here the CDR3 DNA reads TGTGCCAGCAGCTCGACAAGAAACACCATATATTTT. Translation: CASSSTRNTIYF.

The rearrangement links TRBV29-1 to TRBJ1-1; D ambiguous. The CDR3 loop spans 16 amino acids. In germline, CDR1 is SQVTM, CDR2 ANQGSEA. Trimming took 5 bases from V and 0 from J, leaving 19 bases between them. CDR3 loop: CSVRSTATAMNTEAFF. DNA of the CDR3: TGCAGCGTTCGTAGCACGGCTACCGCTATGAACACTGAAGCTTTCTTT.

In its sample, this clonotype was seen many times. One end of the junction fails to match germline, which may point to a read error. The CDR3 DNA reads as TGTGCCAGCAGTTACAGGTCTAGTGGGAACACTGAAGCTTTCTTT. Residues: CASSYRSSGNTEAFF. The chain uses TRBV10-3 and TRBJ1-1; TRBD1 might be the D (5 bases). The CDR3 loop spans 15 amino acids. From germline, CDR1 is ENHRY and CDR2 SYGVKD.

Regarding this clonotype: At one end, the junction sequence differs from germline, possibly due to a read error. The chain recombines TRBV2 with TRBJ1-3, with 7 bases that match TRBD1. The germline gives CDR1 SNHLY, CDR2 FYNNEI. CDR3 length equals 16 residues. Here the CDR3 reads CATSDLRDSSGNTIYF. The CDR3 DNA reads TGTGCCACCAGTGATTTGCGGGACAGCTCTGGAAACACCATATATTTT.

This clonotype was observed a handful of times. This chain uses TRBV5-8 with TRBJ2-7; 8 bases map to TRBD2. CDR1 and CDR2 (germline): SGHTS, YDEGEE. With 1 base clipped from V and 4 bases from J, the junction kept 4 bases outside the gene matches. This CDR3 is built from 14 residues. Here the CDR3 reads CASSLYGGAYEQYF. The CDR3 DNA is TGTGCCAGCAGCTTGTACGGGGGGGCTTACGAGCAGTACTTC.

This clonotype was seen only a few times. The chain links TRBV29-1 to TRBJ2-2; weak D call: TRBD1 (5 bases). The CDR3 consists of 12 residues. Germline V lookup: CDR1 SQVTM, CDR2 ANQGSEA. Trimming pared 6 bases from V and 0 bases from J, leaving 5 bases between. The CDR3 DNA follows: TGCAGCGTCAGGGCGAACACCGGGGAGCTGTTTTTT. This sequence encodes CSVRANTGELFF.

The chain is built from TRBV30 and TRBJ1-5, with 8 bases matching TRBD1. The CDR3 length is 13 residues. Germline V gene sequence: CDR1 GTSNPN, CDR2 SVGIG (reference sequence). Unmatched junction bases numbered 1, after V lost 1 base and J lost 5 bases. In DNA form, the CDR3 reads TGTGCCTGGAGTGCGACAGGGGATCAGCCCCAGCATTTT. It codes for CAWSATGDQPQHF.

The sample holds many counts of this clonotype. The chain employs TRBV12-3 or TRBV12-4 and TRBJ2-7; 9 bases match TRBD1. The trim removed 6 bases at V and 3 bases at J, leaving 3 bases unmatched. This CDR3 has 13 amino acids. The CDR3 is CASRPTGGYEQYF. CDR3 nucleotide sequence: TGTGCCAGCAGACCGACAGGGGGCTACGAGCAGTACTTC.

The chain couples TRBV15 to TRBJ2-7; possibly TRBD1 for D (6 bases). The J call may be mistaken, given a closer DNA end match to TRBJ2-1. The CDR3 runs 16 residues. Germline CDR1 is LNHNV and CDR2 is YYDKDF (reference sequence). The CDR3 sequence: CATSRHYNRADGEQFF. The CDR3, as DNA: TGTGCCACCAGCAGACACTACAACAGGGCTGACGGTGAGCAGTTCTTC.

The chain carries TRBV7-2 and TRBJ2-5; the D gene could be TRBD1 or TRBD2 (6 bases each). The CDR3 runs to 17 residues. The V and J ends lost 1 base and 2 bases respectively, with 17 bases between them. Per germline, CDR1 SGHTA and CDR2 FQGNSA. The CDR3 reads CASSLVGGLQGQETQYF. In DNA, the CDR3 is TGTGCCAGCAGCTTAGTAGGGGGGCTGCAAGGGCAAGAGACCCAGTACTTC.